This record concerns one T cell receptor beta chain sequence. The sample belongs to a study of blood T cell repertoires in COVID-19. Study-level background: In each case, the material was cDNA or gDNA derived from T cells, B-cell-depleted T cells, or PBMCs.

In the original processing: Nucleated cell number was recorded as an estimate derived from reference gene primer amplification. TCRdb's copy holds only in-frame clones and misses some; the assay was immunoSEQ multiplex PCR. The V and J calls and clone size come from that table; D and trimming were worked out from the DNA. The sample has under 150,000 clones, approximately 77% seen once. Sample: peripheral blood. The TCR comes from a man of 80 years or more with acute or convalescent COVID-19.

CDR3 loop: CASSERPLGVTQYF. CDR3 bases: TGTGCCAGCAGTGAACGGCCTTTAGGGGTTACGCAGTATTTT. The J gene is TRBJ2-3, the V gene TRBV6-1, with a tentative D call TRBD1 (5 bases). The length of the CDR3 is 14 residues. Germline CDR1 reads MNHNS; CDR2 reads SASEGT. V lost 2 bases, J lost 8 bases, and 14 bases lay in between.